The TCR beta chain described here comes from a study of CXCR3-negative and CXCR3-positive naive CD8 T cells. General study results and limits: TRBV-TRBJ usage matched between naive CXCR3-negative and CXCR3-positive cells but not between memory cells. TRB CDR3 properties served as the basis for inferring TCR strength, and surface CD5 was comparable between naive subsets.

The TRB libraries of cDNA were built by UMI-labeled 5' RACE. TCRdb reprocessed the 5' RACE reads and keeps a single row for each CDR3 protein, giving no DNA. Here the sample table reports over 100,000 distinct CDR3 sequences. Points on this clonotype: As yet, its antigen is unknown.

Triplicates of around 300,000 cells were sorted from each CD8+ T cell subset. Among CD8+ T cells, naive ones were CD45RO-CCR7+CD27+CD95-. The CDR3 contains 15 residues. Per germline, CDR1 PRHDT and CDR2 FYEKMQ (reference sequence). This TCR came from a human donor in good health. Some clones in this sample may be carry-over from other donors' samples. The chain has TRBV13 and TRBJ2-1; TCRdb's D call of TRBD2 is untestable without DNA. The sequencing input was naive CXCR3- CD8+ T cells from blood. Regarding subset: CD45RO-CCR7+CD27+CD95- naive CD8+ T cells lacking CXCR3 (TNR3-). CDR3 sequence reads: CASSLALAGGDEQFF. Full variable domain (rest looked up from reference TRBV13 and TRBJ2-1): AAGVIQSPRHLIKEKRETATLKCYPIPRHDTVYWYQQGPGQDPQFLISFYEKMQSDKGSIPDRFSAQQFSDYHSELNMSSLELGDSALYFCASSLALAGGDEQFFGPGTRLTVL.